This T cell receptor (beta chain) is drawn from a study of OX40 agonist ivuxolimab in advanced cancers. Study-wide background: The dose-escalation group included hepatocellular carcinoma, melanoma, renal cell carcinoma and head and neck cancer.

CDR1 SEHNR and CDR2 FQNEAQ come from the germline V gene (reference sequence). Trimming took 5 bases from V and 1 from J, leaving 17 bases between them. CDR3 size: 16 residues. In regard to this clone: The antigen is not known.

Autoimmune disease history or systemic immunosuppression led to patients being barred. The study, taken as a whole, reports: On average, CD8+ T cells had more expanded clones than CD4+. Normalized T-cell clonal expansion was also low in some nonresponders.

Libraries were prepared by immunoSEQ multiplex PCR; TCRdb keeps only in-frame clonotypes and omits some of them. The table shows about 50,000 clones, with about 81% occurring only once. This sequence was found in an adult with an advanced solid tumor such as melanoma, head and neck, liver or kidney cancer. The genes are TRBV7-9 and TRBJ2-5; D is possibly TRBD2 (6 bases). Material: CD4+ or CD8+ T cells sorted from blood, obtained in a trial of the OX40 agonist ivuxolimab. CDR3 in DNA: TGTGCCAGCAGCCCTCGAGCCGGGGGAATCCAAGAGACCCAGTACTTC. It encodes CASSPRAGGIQETQYF.